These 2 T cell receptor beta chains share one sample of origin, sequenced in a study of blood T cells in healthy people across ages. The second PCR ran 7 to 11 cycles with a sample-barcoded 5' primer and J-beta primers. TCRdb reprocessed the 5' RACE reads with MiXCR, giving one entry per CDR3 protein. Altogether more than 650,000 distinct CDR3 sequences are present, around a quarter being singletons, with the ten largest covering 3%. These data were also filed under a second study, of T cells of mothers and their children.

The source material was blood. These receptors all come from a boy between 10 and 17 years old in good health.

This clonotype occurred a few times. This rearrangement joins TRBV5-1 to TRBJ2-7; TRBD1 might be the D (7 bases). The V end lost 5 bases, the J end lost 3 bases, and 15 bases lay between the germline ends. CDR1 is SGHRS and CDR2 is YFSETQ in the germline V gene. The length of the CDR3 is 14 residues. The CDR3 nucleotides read TGCGCCAGCAGTCACCGCGGGGACAGCTACGAGCAGTACTTC. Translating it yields CASSHRGDSYEQYF.

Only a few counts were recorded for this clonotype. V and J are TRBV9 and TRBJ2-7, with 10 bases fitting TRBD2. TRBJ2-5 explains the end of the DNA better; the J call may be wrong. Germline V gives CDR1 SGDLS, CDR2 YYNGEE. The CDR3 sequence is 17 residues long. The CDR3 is CASSVTSGGARQETQYF. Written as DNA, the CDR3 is TGTGCCAGCAGCGTAACAAGCGGGGGGGCGAGGCAAGAGACCCAGTACTTC.